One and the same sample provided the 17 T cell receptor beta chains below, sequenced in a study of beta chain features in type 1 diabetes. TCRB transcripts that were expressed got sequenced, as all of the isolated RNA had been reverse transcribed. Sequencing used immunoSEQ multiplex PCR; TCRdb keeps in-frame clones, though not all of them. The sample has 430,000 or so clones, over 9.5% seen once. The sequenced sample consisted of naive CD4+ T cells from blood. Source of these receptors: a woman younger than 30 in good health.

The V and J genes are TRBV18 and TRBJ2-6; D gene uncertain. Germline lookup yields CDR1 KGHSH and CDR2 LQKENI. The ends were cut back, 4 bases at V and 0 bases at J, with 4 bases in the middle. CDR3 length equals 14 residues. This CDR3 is CASSLDSGANVLTF. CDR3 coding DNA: TGTGCCAGCTCACTGGACTCTGGGGCCAACGTCCTGACTTTC. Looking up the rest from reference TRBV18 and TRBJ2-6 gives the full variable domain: NAGVMQNPRHLVRRRGQEARLRCSPMKGHSHVYWYRQLPEEGLKFMVYLQKENIIDESGMPKERFSAEFPKEGPSILRIQQVVRGDSAAYFCASSLDSGANVLTFGAGSRLTVL.

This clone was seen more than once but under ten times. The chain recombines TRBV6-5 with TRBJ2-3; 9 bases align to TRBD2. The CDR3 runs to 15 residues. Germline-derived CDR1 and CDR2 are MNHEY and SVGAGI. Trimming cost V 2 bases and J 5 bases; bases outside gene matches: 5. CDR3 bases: TGTGCCAGCAGTTACCTGCGGGAGGGGGGAGATACGCAGTATTTT. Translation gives CASSYLREGGDTQYF.

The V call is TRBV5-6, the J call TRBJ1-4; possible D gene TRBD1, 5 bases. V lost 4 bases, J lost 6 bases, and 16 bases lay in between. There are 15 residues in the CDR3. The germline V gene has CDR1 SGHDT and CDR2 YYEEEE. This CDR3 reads CASSPRDGQHEKLFF. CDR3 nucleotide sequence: TGTGCCAGCAGCCCCCGGGACGGACAACATGAAAAACTGTTTTTT. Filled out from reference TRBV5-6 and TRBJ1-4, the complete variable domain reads DAGVTQSPTHLIKTRGQQVTLRCSPKSGHDTVSWYQQALGQGPQFIFQYYEEEERQRGNFPDRFSGHQFPNYSSELNVNALLLGDSALYLCASSPRDGQHEKLFFGSGTQLSVL.

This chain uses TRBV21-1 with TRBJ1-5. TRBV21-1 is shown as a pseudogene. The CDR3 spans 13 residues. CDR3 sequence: CASARPLDQPQHF. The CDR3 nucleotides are TGTGCCAGCGCAAGGCCGTTAGATCAGCCCCAGCATTTT.

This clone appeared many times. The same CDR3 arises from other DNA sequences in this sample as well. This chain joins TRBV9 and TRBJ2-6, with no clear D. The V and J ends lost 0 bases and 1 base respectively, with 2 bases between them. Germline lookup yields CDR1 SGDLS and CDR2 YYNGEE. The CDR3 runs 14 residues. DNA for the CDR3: TGTGCCAGCAGCGTAGATTCTGGGGCCAACGTCCTGACTTTC. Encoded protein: CASSVDSGANVLTF.

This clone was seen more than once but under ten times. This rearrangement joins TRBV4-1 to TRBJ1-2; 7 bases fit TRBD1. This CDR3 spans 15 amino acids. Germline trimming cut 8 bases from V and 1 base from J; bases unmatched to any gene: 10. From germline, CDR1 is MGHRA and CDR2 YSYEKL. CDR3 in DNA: TGCGCCAGCCGTGATGCCGGGACAGTTAACTATGGCTACACCTTC. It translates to CASRDAGTVNYGYTF.

In nucleotides, the CDR3 is TGTGCCACCAGCAGAGAGCGGGTAATGAGGGTCAATGAGCAGTTCTTC. This gives the protein CATSRERVMRVNEQFF. The rearrangement uses TRBV15 and TRBJ2-1; D is possibly TRBD2 (5 bases). The V and J ends lost 0 bases and 6 bases respectively, with 15 bases between them. The CDR3 is 16 residues long. Germline values: CDR1 LNHNV, CDR2 YYDKDF (reference sequence).

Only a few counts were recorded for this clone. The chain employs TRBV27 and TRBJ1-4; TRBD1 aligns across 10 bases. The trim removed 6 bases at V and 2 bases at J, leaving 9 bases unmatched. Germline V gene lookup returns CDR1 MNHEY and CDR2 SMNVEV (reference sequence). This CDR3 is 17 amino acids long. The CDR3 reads CASSPRDRGFTNEKLFF. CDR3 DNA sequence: TGTGCCAGCAGCCCCCGGGACAGGGGTTTTACTAATGAAAAACTGTTTTTT.

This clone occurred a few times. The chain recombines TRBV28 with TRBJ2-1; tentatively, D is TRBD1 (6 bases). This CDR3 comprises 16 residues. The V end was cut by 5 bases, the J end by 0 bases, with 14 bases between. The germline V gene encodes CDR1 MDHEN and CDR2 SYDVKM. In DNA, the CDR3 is TGTGCCAGCAGTGACAACAGGGATATCTCCTACAATGAGCAGTTCTTC. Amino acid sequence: CASSDNRDISYNEQFF.

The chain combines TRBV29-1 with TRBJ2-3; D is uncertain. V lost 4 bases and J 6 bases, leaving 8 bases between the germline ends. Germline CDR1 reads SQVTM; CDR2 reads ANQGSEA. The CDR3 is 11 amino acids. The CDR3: CSVGSSDTQYF. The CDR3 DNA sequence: TGCAGCGTTGGGTCATCGGATACGCAGTATTTT.

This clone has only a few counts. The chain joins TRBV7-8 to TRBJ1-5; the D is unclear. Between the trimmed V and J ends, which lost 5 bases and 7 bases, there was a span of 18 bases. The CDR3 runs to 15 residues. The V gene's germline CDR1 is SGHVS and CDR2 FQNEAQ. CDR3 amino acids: CASSPQGMTLQPQHF. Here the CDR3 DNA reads TGTGCCAGCAGCCCGCAAGGCATGACCTTGCAGCCCCAGCATTTT.

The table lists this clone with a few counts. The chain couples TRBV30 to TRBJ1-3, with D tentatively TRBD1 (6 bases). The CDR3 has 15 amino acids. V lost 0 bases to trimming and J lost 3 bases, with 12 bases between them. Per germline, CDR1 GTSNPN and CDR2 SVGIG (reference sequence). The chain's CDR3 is CAWSVGPDSGNTIYF. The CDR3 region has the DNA TGTGCCTGGAGTGTGGGTCCGGACAGTGGAAACACCATATATTTT. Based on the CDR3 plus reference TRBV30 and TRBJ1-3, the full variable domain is SQTIHQWPATLVQPVGSPLSLECTVEGTSNPNLYWYRQAAGRGLQLLFYSVGIGQISSEVPQNLSASRPQDRQFILSSKKLLLSDSGFYLCAWSVGPDSGNTIYFGEGSWLTVV.

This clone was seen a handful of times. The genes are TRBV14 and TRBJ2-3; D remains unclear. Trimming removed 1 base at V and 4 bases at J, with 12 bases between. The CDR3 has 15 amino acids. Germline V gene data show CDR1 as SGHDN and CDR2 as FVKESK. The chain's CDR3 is CASSQGFYTADTQYF. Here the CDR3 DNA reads TGTGCCAGCAGCCAAGGATTCTATACGGCAGATACGCAGTATTTT.

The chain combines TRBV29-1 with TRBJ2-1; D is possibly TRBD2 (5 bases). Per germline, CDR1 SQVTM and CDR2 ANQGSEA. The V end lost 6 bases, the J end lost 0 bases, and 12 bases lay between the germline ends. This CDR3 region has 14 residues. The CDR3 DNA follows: TGCAGCGTCCTCGGGGATCGCTCCTACAATGAGCAGTTCTTC. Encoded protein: CSVLGDRSYNEQFF.

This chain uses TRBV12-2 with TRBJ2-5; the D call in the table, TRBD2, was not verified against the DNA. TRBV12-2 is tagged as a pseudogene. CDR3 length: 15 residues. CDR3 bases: TGTGCAAGACAATCGGGAGGGACAGCGGCTGAGGCCCAGTACTTC. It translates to CARQSGGTAAEAQYF.

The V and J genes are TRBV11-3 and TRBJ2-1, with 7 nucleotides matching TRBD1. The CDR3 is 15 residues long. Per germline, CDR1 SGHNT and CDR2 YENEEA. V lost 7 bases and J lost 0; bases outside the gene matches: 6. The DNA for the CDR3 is TGTGCCAGCACGAAACGGACAGGCTCCTACAATGAGCAGTTCTTC. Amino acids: CASTKRTGSYNEQFF.

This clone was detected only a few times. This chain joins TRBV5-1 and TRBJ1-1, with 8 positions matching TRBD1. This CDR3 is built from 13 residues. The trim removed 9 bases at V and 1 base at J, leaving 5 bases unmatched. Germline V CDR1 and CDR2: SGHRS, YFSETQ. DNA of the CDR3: TGCGCCACCAGGACAGGGACGAACACTGAAGCTTTCTTT. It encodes CATRTGTNTEAFF.